This entry lists 27 T cell receptor beta chains sequenced from one sample in a study of radiotherapy plus CTLA-4 blockade in lung cancer. Here immunoSEQ multiplex PCR was the method, and the copy in TCRdb shows in-frame clones only, minus some. The top ten clones hold 2% to 2.5% of a sample with some 77,000 clones, approximately 83% of them seen once. The sample here was peripheral blood, taken from a patient treated with radiotherapy plus ipilimumab. These receptors were taken from a human donor with non-small cell lung cancer who had a partial response to radiotherapy plus ipilimumab.

The count of this clone is one. This chain connects TRBV5-4 to TRBJ1-1; 9 bases fit TRBD1. This CDR3 is 16 amino acids long. The germline CDR1 and CDR2 sequences are SGHNT and YYREEE (reference sequence). With V trimmed by 3 bases and J by 1 base, 7 bases remained unmatched. The DNA of the CDR3 is TGTGCCAGCAGCTCCGTCCCGACAGGGGGGAACACTGAAGCTTTCTTT. Its translation is CASSSVPTGGNTEAFF.

The chain carries TRBV19 and TRBJ2-7; possibly TRBD1 for D (6 bases). Germline CDR1 is LNHDA and CDR2 is SQIVND (reference sequence). The germline V and J ends were trimmed by 6 bases and 6 bases, with 18 bases remaining between them. The CDR3 runs 14 residues. The CDR3 here is CASSSTGLVSEQYF. The DNA of the CDR3 is TGTGCCAGTAGCTCAACAGGGTTGGTTTCCGAGCAGTACTTC.

The rearrangement joins TRBV5-6 to TRBJ1-1, with TRBD1 matching 7 bases. Looked up from germline, CDR1 is SGHDT and CDR2 is YYEEEE. V gave up 2 bases and J gave up 6 bases; unmatched junction bases: 4. This CDR3 comprises 13 residues. This CDR3 reads CASSFYQGAEAFF. CDR3 in DNA: TGTGCCAGCAGCTTCTATCAGGGGGCTGAAGCTTTCTTT.

The V gene is TRBV7-6, the J gene TRBJ2-2; D may be TRBD1 (5 bases). CDR3 length equals 14 residues. Germline CDR1 is SGHVS and CDR2 is FNYEAQ. Trimming shortened V by 1 base and J by 6 bases, and 9 bases separated the two germline ends. The CDR3 DNA reads TGTGCCAGCAGCTTAGGGGGCGGATCCGGGGAGCTGTTTTTT. This sequence encodes CASSLGGGSGELFF.

The sample holds a few counts of this clone. The chain combines TRBV28 with TRBJ1-2, with TRBD1 matching over 7 bases. This CDR3 is 12 amino acids long. Per the germline V gene, CDR1 is MDHEN and CDR2 is SYDVKM. After removal of 8 bases from V and 1 base from J, the junction contained 1 base not matched to a gene. CDR3 sequence: CASWDSNYGYTF. The CDR3 DNA sequence: TGTGCCAGCTGGGACAGTAACTATGGCTACACCTTC.

The chain links TRBV5-4 to TRBJ2-4; 7 bases fit TRBD1. CDR1 is SGHNT, CDR2 YYREEE, per germline (reference sequence). The CDR3 covers 14 residues. The J segment lost 8 bases and the V segment lost 6 bases, leaving 11 bases of the junction unmatched. The CDR3: CASNSGTAVDIQYF. The DNA for the CDR3 is TGTGCCAGCAATTCCGGGACAGCAGTAGACATTCAGTACTTC.

CDR3 loop: CASSPQRFAGGASPNTEAFF. The CDR3 DNA follows: TGTGCCAGCTCACCACAAAGGTTTGCAGGGGGCGCCTCCCCGAACACTGAAGCTTTCTTT. V gene TRBV18 combines with J gene TRBJ1-1; 8 bases match TRBD1. Unmatched junction bases numbered 17, after V lost 1 base and J lost 1 base. The CDR3 loop spans 20 amino acids. The germline V gene has CDR1 KGHSH and CDR2 LQKENI.

The CDR3 spells CASRRADRDPEQYF. The CDR3, as DNA: TGTGCCAGCAGGAGGGCTGACAGGGATCCCGAGCAGTACTTC. This chain connects TRBV6-1 to TRBJ2-7; TRBD1 matches 7 bases. In germline, CDR1 is MNHNS, CDR2 SASEGT. The CDR3 sequence is 14 residues long. The trim removed 6 bases at V and 6 bases at J, leaving 11 bases unmatched.

V and J are TRBV15 and TRBJ1-1; the match to TRBD1 covers 8 bases. Per germline, CDR1 LNHNV and CDR2 YYDKDF (reference sequence). CDR3 length equals 15 residues. V trimming: 7 bases; J trimming: 6 bases; junction bases outside the gene matches: 13. CDR3 in amino acids: CATKTQGAIKAEAFF. The DNA for the CDR3 is TGTGCCACCAAGACTCAGGGGGCGATCAAGGCTGAAGCTTTCTTT.

The chain joins TRBV28 to TRBJ1-2, with D possibly TRBD1 on 6 matching bases. The germline gives CDR1 MDHEN, CDR2 SYDVKM. Trimming shortened V by 2 bases and J by 8 bases, and 9 bases separated the two germline ends. This CDR3 has 12 residues. CDR3 DNA sequence: TGTGCCAGCAGTTTAGGGGGCGCGGGCTACACCTTC. Translated: CASSLGGAGYTF.

CDR3 nucleotide sequence: TGTGCCACTACACAGGGCTCAAATGAAAAACTGTTTTTT. Protein: CATTQGSNEKLFF. This chain joins TRBV15 and TRBJ1-4; a possible D gene is TRBD1 (6 bases). CDR1 and CDR2 from the germline V gene are LNHNV and YYDKDF (reference sequence). The CDR3 has 13 residues. Trimming took off 9 bases at V and 5 bases at J, with 13 bases between the two ends.

The genes are TRBV9 and TRBJ1-2, with 8 bases identical to TRBD1. V shed 3 bases, J shed 1 base, and the junction held 2 bases outside the gene matches. The CDR3 has 14 amino acids. From germline, CDR1 is SGDLS and CDR2 YYNGEE. The CDR3 loop reads CASSGDRGNYGYTF. Here the CDR3 DNA reads TGTGCCAGCAGCGGTGACAGGGGTAACTATGGCTACACCTTC.

V is TRBV4-1 and J is TRBJ1-2; no definite D call. The V end was cut by 0 bases, the J end by 4 bases, with 12 bases between. Germline CDR1 MGHRA, CDR2 YSYEKL. The CDR3 has 15 residues. For the CDR3, the DNA is TGCGCCAGCAGCCAAGAGCGGGCTAAGGGCTATGGCTACACCTTC. Translating it yields CASSQERAKGYGYTF.

The V gene is TRBV7-9, the J gene TRBJ2-1; TRBD2 matches 9 bases. V shed 5 bases, J shed 6 bases, and the junction held 11 bases outside the gene matches. The CDR3 consists of 16 residues. Germline lookup yields CDR1 SEHNR and CDR2 FQNEAQ (reference sequence). CDR3 sequence (DNA): TGTGCCAGCAGCCCGCCAACGGGACTAGCTGTCAATGAGCAGTTCTTC. Its translation is CASSPPTGLAVNEQFF.

V gene TRBV2 combines with J gene TRBJ2-3; tentatively, D is TRBD2 (5 bases). This CDR3 spans 15 amino acids. Per the germline V gene, CDR1 is SNHLY and CDR2 is FYNNEI. V gave up 5 bases and J gave up 5 bases, with 17 bases separating them. CDR3 nucleotides: TGTGCCAGCAGTACTCGAACCGCCGGGGAAGATACGCAGTATTTT. This gives the protein CASSTRTAGEDTQYF.

This chain links TRBV2 with TRBJ2-1, with 11 bases identical to TRBD2. Germline loops: CDR1 SNHLY, CDR2 FYNNEI. This CDR3 is built from 15 residues. Germline trimming cut 4 bases from V and 8 bases from J; bases unmatched to any gene: 7. CDR3 coding DNA: TGTGCCAGCAGTGTAGGTACTAGCGGGAGCGATGAGCAGTTCTTC. This translates into CASSVGTSGSDEQFF.

The table lists this clone with a count of one. The chain couples TRBV13 to TRBJ2-3; D unclear. Germline V gene data show CDR1 as PRHDT and CDR2 as FYEKMQ (reference sequence). With 0 bases removed from V and 11 bases from J, the gap between germline ends came to 6 bases. This CDR3 spans 11 amino acids. The CDR3 here is CASSLGPMQYF. DNA of the CDR3: TGTGCCAGCAGCTTAGGCCCCATGCAGTATTTT.

The chain combines TRBV19 with TRBJ2-1, with D maybe TRBD2 (7 bases). The germline CDR1 and CDR2 sequences are LNHDA and SQIVND (reference sequence). The CDR3 loop spans 15 amino acids. V dropped 7 bases and J dropped 8 bases, with 21 bases sitting between them. CDR3 sequence reads: CASTRSGGAGYEQFF. In nucleotides, the CDR3 is TGTGCCAGTACCCGGTCGGGGGGCGCCGGCTATGAGCAGTTCTTC.

The chain links TRBV4-3 to TRBJ2-2; possible D gene TRBD2, 6 bases. Germline V gives CDR1 LGHNA, CDR2 YSLEER. The CDR3 totals 17 residues. The V gene lost 0 bases and the J gene lost 2 bases, with 13 bases spanning the gap. In DNA, the CDR3 is TGCGCCAGCAGCCAAGATCGTGGGACTTTTAACACCGGGGAGCTGTTTTTT. Translation gives CASSQDRGTFNTGELFF.

The rearrangement joins TRBV28 to TRBJ2-2, with 11 bases fitting TRBD1. The V and J ends lost 6 bases and 7 bases, in that order; junction bases with no gene match: 10. The CDR3 contains 16 residues. The V gene's germline CDR1 is MDHEN and CDR2 SYDVKM. The CDR3 DNA follows: TGTGCCAGCAGCTTGGGGACAGGGGGTTCCAGCGGGGAGCTGTTTTTT. It translates to CASSLGTGGSSGELFF.

The J gene is TRBJ2-3, the V gene TRBV7-9; TRBD2 agrees at 9 bases. Germline CDR1 is SEHNR and CDR2 is FQNEAQ (reference sequence). The CDR3 sequence is 15 residues long. The junction had 8 bases not matched to a gene; V was cut back by 5 bases and J by 5 bases. The CDR3 region has the DNA TGTGCCAGCAGCCCAACGGGACTAGCAGGAGATACGCAGTATTTT. It encodes CASSPTGLAGDTQYF.

The genes are TRBV5-1 and TRBJ1-2; 10 bases match TRBD1. The ends lost 3 bases at V and 6 bases at J; junction bases unmatched: 5. Looked up from germline, CDR1 is SGHRS and CDR2 is YFSETQ. The CDR3 covers 14 residues. Written as DNA, the CDR3 is TGCGCCAGCAGCTCGGGACAGGGGACCGATGGCTACACCTTC. Protein product: CASSSGQGTDGYTF.

This rearrangement joins TRBV6-1 to TRBJ2-7; 7 bases are a match to TRBD2. V shed 10 bases and J 0 bases; nucleotides not matched to a gene: 6. The CDR3 contains 13 residues. Per germline, CDR1 MNHNS and CDR2 SASEGT. The CDR3 spells CATNGGSSYEQYF. Written as DNA, the CDR3 is TGTGCCACCAACGGGGGGAGCTCCTACGAGCAGTACTTC.

The rearrangement uses TRBV29-1 and TRBJ2-7; D perhaps matches TRBD1 (6 bases). This CDR3 is 13 amino acids long. Trimming removed 3 bases from V and 3 bases from J, with 12 bases in between. Germline lookup yields CDR1 SQVTM and CDR2 ANQGSEA. The CDR3 is CSVEGAGLYEQYF. CDR3 bases: TGCAGCGTTGAGGGGGCCGGACTCTACGAGCAGTACTTC.

The chain uses TRBV25-1 and TRBJ2-5; 7 bases are a match to TRBD2. The junction had 17 bases not matched to a gene; V was cut back by 5 bases and J by 11 bases. The CDR3 length is 15 residues. Germline values: CDR1 MGHDK, CDR2 SYGVNS. CDR3 coding DNA: TGTGCCAGCAGTCCTCACGGAGCGGGACCTGGGGAGCAGTACTTC. Translation: CASSPHGAGPGEQYF.

This chain links TRBV29-1 with TRBJ2-5; 8 bases agree with TRBD1. V was clipped by 3 bases and J by 6 bases; unmatched bases: 9. The length of the CDR3 is 14 residues. In germline, CDR1 is SQVTM, CDR2 ANQGSEA. For the CDR3, the DNA is TGCAGCGTTGAGGACAGGGTAACGGTAAAGACCCAGTACTTC. It specifies CSVEDRVTVKTQYF.

This chain connects TRBV11-2 to TRBJ1-2; 8 bases line up with TRBD1. V lost 2 bases and J lost 7; bases outside the gene matches: 3. CDR3 length equals 13 residues. Germline V gives CDR1 SGHAT, CDR2 FQNNGV. The CDR3 DNA sequence: TGTGCCAGCAGCTTACCAGGGGGCGGTGGCTACACCTTC. Its translation: CASSLPGGGGYTF.